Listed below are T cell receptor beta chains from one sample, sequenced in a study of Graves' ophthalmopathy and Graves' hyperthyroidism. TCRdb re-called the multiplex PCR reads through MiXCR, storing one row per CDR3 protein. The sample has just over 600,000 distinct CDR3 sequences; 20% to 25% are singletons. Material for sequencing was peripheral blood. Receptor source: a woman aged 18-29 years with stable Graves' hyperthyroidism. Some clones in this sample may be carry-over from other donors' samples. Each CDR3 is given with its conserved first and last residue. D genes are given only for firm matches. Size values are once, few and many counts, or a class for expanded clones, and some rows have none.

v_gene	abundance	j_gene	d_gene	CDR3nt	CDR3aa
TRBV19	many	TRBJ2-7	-	TGTGCCAGTAGTATATTGCCCACAGGGCGCGAGCAGTACTTC	CASSILPTGREQYF
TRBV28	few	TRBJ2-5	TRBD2	TGTGCCAGCAGTAAACTAGCGGGGGGGGCAGAGACCCAGTACTTC	CASSKLAGGAETQYF
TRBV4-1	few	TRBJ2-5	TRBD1	TGCGCCAGCAGCCCTTTCTCTGGACAGGGGGCGGTTTATGTCCAGTACTTC	CASSPFSGQGAVYVQYF
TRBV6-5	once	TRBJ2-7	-	TGTGCCAGCAGTTCCACAGGGAGAGAGCAGTACTTC	CASSSTGREQYF
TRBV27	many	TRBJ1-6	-	TGTGCCAGCAGTTCCCCCGGGGGCTCGGCGCCCCTCCACTTT	CASSSPGGSAPLHF
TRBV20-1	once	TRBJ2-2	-	TGCAATGCTAGAGGCCTGGCTATTGGAGGGGAGCTGTTTTTT	CNARGLAIGGELFF
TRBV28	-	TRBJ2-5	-	TGTGCCAGCAGTTTATACAGGCTCTTTTTCTCGGAGACCCAGTACTTC	CASSLYRLFFSETQYF
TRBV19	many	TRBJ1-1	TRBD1	TGTGCCAGTACCCCGGGACAGAGAAGGACTGAAGCTTTCTTT	CASTPGQRRTEAFF
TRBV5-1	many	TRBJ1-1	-	TGCGCCAGCAGCTTGTTAATCGGGGGCACTGAAGCTTTCTTT	CASSLLIGGTEAFF
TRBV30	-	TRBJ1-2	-	TGTGCCTGGACTTCAGGGGAATACTATGGCTACACCTTC	CAWTSGEYYGYTF
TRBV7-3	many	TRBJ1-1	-	TGTGCCAGCAGCCTTAACCCTGGGAACACTGAAGCTTTCTTT	CASSLNPGNTEAFF